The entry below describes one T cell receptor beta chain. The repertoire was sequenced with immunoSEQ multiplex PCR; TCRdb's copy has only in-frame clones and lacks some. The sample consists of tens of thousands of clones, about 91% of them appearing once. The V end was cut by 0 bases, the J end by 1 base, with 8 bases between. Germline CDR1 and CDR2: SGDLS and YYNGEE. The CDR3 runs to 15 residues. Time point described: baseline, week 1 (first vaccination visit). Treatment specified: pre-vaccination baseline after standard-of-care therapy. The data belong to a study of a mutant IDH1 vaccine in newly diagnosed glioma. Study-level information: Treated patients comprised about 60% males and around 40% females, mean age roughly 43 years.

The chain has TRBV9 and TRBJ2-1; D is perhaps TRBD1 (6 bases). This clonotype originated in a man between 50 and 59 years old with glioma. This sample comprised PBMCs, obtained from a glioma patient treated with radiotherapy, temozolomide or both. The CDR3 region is CASSVEGGSYNEQFF. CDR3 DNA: TGTGCCAGCAGCGTAGAAGGGGGATCCTACAATGAGCAGTTCTTC.